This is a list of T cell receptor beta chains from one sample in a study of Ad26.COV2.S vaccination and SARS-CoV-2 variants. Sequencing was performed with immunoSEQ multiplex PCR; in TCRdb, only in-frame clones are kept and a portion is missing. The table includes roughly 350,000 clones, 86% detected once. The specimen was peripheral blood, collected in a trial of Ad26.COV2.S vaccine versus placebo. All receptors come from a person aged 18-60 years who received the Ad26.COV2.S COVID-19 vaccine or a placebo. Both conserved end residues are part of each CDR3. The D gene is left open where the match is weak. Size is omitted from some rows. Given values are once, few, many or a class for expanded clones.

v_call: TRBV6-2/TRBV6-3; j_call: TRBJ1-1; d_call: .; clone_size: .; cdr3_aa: CASSYSMVFRNTEAFF; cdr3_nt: TGTGCCAGCAGTTACTCGATGGTCTTCCGGAACACTGAAGCTTTCTTT
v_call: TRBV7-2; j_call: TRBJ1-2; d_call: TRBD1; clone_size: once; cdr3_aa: CASSLTGDGYGYTF; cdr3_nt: TGTGCCAGCAGCTTGACAGGGGACGGCTATGGCTACACCTTC
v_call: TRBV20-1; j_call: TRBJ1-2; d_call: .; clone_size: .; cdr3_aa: CSASGTEAYGYTF; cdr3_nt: TGCAGTGCTAGTGGGACCGAGGCTTATGGCTACACCTTC
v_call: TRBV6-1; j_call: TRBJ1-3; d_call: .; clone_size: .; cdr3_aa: CASSEAFSSLLGSGNTIYF; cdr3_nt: TGTGCCAGCAGTGAAGCGTTTTCCAGTCTTCTCGGCTCTGGAAACACCATATATTTT
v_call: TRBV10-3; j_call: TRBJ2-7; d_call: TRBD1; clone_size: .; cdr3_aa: CAISEDRVDEQYF; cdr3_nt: TGTGCCATCAGTGAAGACAGGGTGGACGAGCAGTACTTC
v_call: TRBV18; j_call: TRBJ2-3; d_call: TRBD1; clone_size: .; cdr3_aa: CASSPNRGADTQYF; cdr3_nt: TGTGCCAGCTCACCAAACAGGGGCGCAGATACGCAGTATTTT
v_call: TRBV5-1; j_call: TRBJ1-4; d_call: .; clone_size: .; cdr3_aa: CASSLGTGRGEKLFF; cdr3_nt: TGCGCCAGCAGCTTGGGAACAGGGAGAGGCGAAAAACTGTTTTTT
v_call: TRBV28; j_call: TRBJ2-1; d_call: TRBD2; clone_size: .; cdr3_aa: CASSPLPSGRRYEQFF; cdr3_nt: TGTGCCAGCAGTCCCCTGCCTAGCGGGAGAAGATATGAGCAGTTCTTC
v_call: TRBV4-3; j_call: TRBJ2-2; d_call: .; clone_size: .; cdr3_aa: CASSQDFTGSGELFF; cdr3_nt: TGCGCCAGCAGCCAAGATTTTACGGGATCCGGGGAGCTGTTTTTT
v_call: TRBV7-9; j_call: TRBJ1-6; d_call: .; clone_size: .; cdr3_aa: CASSLEGEAVDSPLHF; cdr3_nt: TGTGCCAGCAGCTTAGAGGGGGAAGCCGTCGATTCACCCCTCCACTTT
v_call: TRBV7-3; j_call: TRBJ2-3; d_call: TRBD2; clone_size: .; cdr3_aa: CASSPIPRGLAGGNPTDTQYF; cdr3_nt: TGTGCCAGCAGTCCAATCCCTCGGGGACTAGCGGGAGGAAACCCCACAGATACGCAGTATTTT
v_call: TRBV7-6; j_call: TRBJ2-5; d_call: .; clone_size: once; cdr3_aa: CASSPPRGGGARGNQYF; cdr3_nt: TGTGCCAGCAGCCCACCCAGGGGGGGAGGGGCCAGAGGAAACCAATACTTC
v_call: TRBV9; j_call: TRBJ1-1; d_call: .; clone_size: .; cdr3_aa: CASSVEGTEAFF; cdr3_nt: TGTGCCAGCAGCGTAGAGGGCACTGAAGCTTTCTTT
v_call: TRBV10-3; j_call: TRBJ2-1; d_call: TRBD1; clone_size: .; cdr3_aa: CAIRQGGSYNEQFF; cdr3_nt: TGTGCCATCCGACAGGGTGGGTCCTACAATGAGCAGTTCTTC
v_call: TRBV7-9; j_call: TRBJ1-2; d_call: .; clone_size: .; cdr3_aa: CASSLGVNYGYTF; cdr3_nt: TGTGCCAGCAGCTTAGGTGTTAACTATGGCTACACCTTC
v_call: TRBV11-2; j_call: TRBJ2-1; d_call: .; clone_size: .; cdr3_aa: CASSPSSGLGRRHEQFF; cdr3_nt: TGTGCCAGCAGCCCCTCCTCCGGGCTGGGAAGGAGACATGAGCAGTTCTTC
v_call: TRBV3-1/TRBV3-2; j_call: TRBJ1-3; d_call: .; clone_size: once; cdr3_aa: CASSQDRGAGENTIYF; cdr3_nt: TGTGCCAGCAGCCAAGATCGGGGGGCGGGAGAAAACACCATATATTTT
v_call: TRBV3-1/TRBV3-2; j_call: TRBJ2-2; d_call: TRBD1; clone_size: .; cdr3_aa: CASSPPGQGNTGELFF; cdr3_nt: TGTGCCAGCAGCCCCCCGGGACAGGGAAACACCGGGGAGCTGTTTTTT
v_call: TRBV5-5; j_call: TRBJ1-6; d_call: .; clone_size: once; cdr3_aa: CASSFGGGLGSPLHF; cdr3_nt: TGTGCCAGCAGCTTTGGGGGGGGGCTCGGTTCACCCCTCCACTTT
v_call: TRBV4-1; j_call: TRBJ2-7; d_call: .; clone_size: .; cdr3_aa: CASSPGAGHEQYF; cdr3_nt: TGCGCCAGCAGCCCAGGGGCCGGCCACGAGCAGTACTTC
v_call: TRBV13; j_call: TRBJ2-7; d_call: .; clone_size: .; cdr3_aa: CASSFGRGSSYEQYF; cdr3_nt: TGTGCCAGCAGCTTTGGCCGGGGGAGCTCCTACGAGCAGTACTTC
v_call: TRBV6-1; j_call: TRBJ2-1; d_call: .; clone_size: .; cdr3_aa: CASSERPAYNEQFF; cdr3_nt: TGTGCCAGCAGTGAACGGCCAGCCTACAATGAGCAGTTCTTC
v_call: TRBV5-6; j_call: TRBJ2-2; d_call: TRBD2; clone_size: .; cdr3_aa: CASSGPGLAGAGELFF; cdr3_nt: TGTGCCAGCAGCGGCCCGGGACTAGCGGGAGCCGGGGAGCTGTTTTTT
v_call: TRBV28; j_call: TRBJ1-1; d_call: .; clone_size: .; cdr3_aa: CASSLSPALNTEAFF; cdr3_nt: TGTGCCAGCAGTTTATCTCCAGCCCTGAACACTGAAGCTTTCTTT
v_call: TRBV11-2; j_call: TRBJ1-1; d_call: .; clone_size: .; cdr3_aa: CASSSRGVEAFF; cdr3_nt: TGTGCCAGCAGCTCAAGGGGGGTTGAAGCTTTCTTT
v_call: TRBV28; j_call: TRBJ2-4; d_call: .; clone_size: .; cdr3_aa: CASSFISEPAKNIQYF; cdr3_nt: TGTGCCAGCAGTTTTATTTCAGAGCCGGCCAAAAACATTCAGTACTTC
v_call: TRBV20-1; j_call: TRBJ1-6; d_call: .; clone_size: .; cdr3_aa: CSARDKGLLHF; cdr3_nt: TGCAGTGCTAGAGACAAGGGGCTGCTCCACTTT
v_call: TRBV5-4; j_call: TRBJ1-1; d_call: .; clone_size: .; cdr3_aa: CASSPGPINTEAFF; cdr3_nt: TGTGCCAGCAGCCCGGGACCGATTAACACTGAAGCTTTCTTT
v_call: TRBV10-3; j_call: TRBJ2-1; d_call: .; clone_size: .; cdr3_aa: CAIGRKNEQFF; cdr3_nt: TGTGCCATCGGGAGGAAAAATGAGCAGTTCTTC
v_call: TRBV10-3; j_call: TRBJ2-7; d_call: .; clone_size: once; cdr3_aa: CAIRVAQSSYEQYF; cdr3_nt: TGTGCCATCAGAGTAGCGCAAAGCTCCTACGAGCAGTACTTC
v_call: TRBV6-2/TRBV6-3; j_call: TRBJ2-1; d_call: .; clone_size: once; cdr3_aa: CASSTGRNEQFF; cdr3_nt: TGTGCCAGCAGCACGGGTCGCAATGAGCAGTTCTTC
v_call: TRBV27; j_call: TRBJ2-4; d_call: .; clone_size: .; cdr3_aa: CASSAPGVAKNIQYF; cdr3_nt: TGTGCCAGCAGTGCCCCAGGGGTAGCCAAAAACATTCAGTACTTC
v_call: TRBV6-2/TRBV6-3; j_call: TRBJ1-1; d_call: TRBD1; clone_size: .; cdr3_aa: CASNPGTGDTEAFF; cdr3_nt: TGTGCCAGCAACCCCGGGACAGGGGATACTGAAGCTTTCTTT
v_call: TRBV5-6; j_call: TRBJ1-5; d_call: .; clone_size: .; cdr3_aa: CASSSGVGNQPQHF; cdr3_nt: TGTGCCAGCAGCTCAGGGGTTGGCAATCAGCCCCAGCATTTT
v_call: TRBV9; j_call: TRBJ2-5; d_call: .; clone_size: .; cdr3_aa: CASSVAPQETQYF; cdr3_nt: TGTGCCAGCAGCGTAGCCCCCCAAGAGACCCAGTACTTC
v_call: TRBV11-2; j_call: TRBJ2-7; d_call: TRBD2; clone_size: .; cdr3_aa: CASSSLAGGSYEQYF; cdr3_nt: TGTGCCAGCAGCTCTCTAGCGGGGGGGTCCTACGAGCAGTACTTC
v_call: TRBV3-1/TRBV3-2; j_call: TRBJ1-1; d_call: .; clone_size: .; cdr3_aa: CASSQDGIPKTEAFF; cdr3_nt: TGTGCCAGCAGCCAAGATGGGATCCCCAAAACTGAAGCTTTCTTT
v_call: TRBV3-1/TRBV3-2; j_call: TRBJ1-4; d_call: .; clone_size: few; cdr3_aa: CASSRLGGDEKLFF; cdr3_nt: TGTGCCAGCAGCCGCCTGGGAGGGGATGAAAAACTGTTTTTT
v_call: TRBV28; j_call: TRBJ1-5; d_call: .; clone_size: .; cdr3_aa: CASSRSWAQSSSINQPQHF; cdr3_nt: TGTGCCAGCAGTCGCAGTTGGGCACAGAGTTCCTCTATCAATCAGCCCCAGCATTTT
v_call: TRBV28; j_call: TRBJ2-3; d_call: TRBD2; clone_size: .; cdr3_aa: CASGPGGGGPDTQYF; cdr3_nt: TGTGCCAGCGGACCGGGAGGGGGGGGCCCAGATACGCAGTATTTT
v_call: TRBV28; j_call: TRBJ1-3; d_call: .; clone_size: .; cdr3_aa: CASRPGQGRGNTIYF; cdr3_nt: TGTGCCAGCAGACCGGGGCAGGGTAGGGGAAACACCATATATTTT
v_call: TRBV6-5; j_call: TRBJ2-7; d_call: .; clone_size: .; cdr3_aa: CASSPLDGGPYEQYF; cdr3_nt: TGTGCCAGCAGTCCCCTGGACGGGGGACCTTACGAGCAGTACTTC
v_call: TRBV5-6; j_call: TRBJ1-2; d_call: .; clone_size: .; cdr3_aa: CASSFRGLPYGYTF; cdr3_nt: TGTGCCAGCAGCTTTAGGGGACTGCCTTATGGCTACACCTTC
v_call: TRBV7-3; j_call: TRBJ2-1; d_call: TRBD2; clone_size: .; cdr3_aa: CASSYLGGRADEQFF; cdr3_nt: TGTGCCAGCAGCTACTTGGGCGGGAGAGCCGATGAGCAGTTCTTC
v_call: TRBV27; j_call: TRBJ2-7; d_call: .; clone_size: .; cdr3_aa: CASSLRGSYEQYF; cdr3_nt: TGTGCCAGCAGTTTGAGGGGCTCCTACGAGCAGTACTTC
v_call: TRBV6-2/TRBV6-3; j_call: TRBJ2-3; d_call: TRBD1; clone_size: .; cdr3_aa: CASSPRTGGTQYF; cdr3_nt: TGTGCCAGCAGTCCCCGGACAGGGGGTACGCAGTATTTT
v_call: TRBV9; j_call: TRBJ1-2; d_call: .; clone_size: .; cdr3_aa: CASNNGRGINYGYTF; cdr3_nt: TGTGCCAGCAACAACGGGCGGGGGATTAACTATGGCTACACCTTC
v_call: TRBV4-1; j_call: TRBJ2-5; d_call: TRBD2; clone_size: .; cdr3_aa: CASSQQAGPQETQYF; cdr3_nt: TGCGCCAGCAGCCAACAAGCGGGGCCCCAAGAGACCCAGTACTTC
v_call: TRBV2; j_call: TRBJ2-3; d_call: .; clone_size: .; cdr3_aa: CASRLSGTQYF; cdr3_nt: TGTGCCAGCAGACTTTCGGGTACGCAGTATTTT
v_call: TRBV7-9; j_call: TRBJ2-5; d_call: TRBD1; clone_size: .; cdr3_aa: CASSLPLTGQGRETQYF; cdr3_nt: TGTGCCAGCAGCTTACCCCTTACCGGACAGGGGCGGGAGACCCAGTACTTC
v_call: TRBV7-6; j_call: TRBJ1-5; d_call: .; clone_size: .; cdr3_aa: CASSFVGQPQHF; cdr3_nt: TGTGCCAGCAGCTTTGTGGGGCAGCCCCAGCATTTT
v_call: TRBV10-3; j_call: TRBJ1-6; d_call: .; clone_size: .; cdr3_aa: CAIVVEGNSPLHF; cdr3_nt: TGTGCCATCGTCGTGGAGGGTAATTCACCCCTCCACTTT
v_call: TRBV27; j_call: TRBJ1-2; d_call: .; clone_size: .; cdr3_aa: CASSQWPADGYTF; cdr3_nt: TGTGCCAGCAGTCAGTGGCCGGCCGATGGCTACACCTTC
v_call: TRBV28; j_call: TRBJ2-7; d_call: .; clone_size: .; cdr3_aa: CASRSIRGEQYF; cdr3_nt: TGTGCCAGCAGAAGTATCCGCGGCGAGCAGTACTTC
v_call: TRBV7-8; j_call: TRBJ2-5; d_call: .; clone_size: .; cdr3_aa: CASSGTGLAGAQYF; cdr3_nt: TGTGCCAGCAGCGGAACCGGGCTTGCCGGAGCCCAGTACTTC
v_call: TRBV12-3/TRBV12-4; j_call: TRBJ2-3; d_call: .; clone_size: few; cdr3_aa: CASGGFTDTQYF; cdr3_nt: TGTGCCAGCGGGGGATTCACAGATACGCAGTATTTT
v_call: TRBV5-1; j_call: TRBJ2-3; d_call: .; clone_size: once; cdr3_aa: CASGGFGATDTQYF; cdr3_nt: TGCGCCAGCGGTGGATTTGGGGCCACAGATACGCAGTATTTT
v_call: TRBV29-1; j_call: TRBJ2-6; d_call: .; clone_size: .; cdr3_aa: CSVPRAGSSGANVLTF; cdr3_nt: TGCAGCGTCCCAAGGGCAGGGAGCTCTGGGGCCAACGTCCTGACTTTC